Following are 21 T cell receptor beta chains from one sample sequenced in a study of T-cell reconstitution after alpha-beta-depleted transplantation in children (dated by TCRdb to the mid-2010s). Libraries were made using PCR. The reads were generated on an Illumina HiSeq 2500. TCR libraries were prepared with molecular barcoding, using unique molecular identifiers to normalize TCRbeta repertoire quantification. The public sequencing data were trimmed at Q25 with fastp and processed into clonotypes with MiXCR by TCRdb, which kept only in-frame beta chains. For every CDR3 protein sequence, its rows merge into one entry that carries the most common genes and DNA. This sample gives 5,500 to 8,000 distinct CDR3 sequences in total; more than 15% of them show up just once. In total, the top ten clones hold 14% to 15% of the sample. The label giving this sample's treatment or condition can be read as: allogeneic hematopoietic cell transplantation with graft depleted of TCRalphabeta T cells and CD19 B cells.

Sequenced here: PBMCs, sampled before TCRalphabeta/CD19-depleted stem cell transplant. The receptors were sampled from a boy aged 2 to 10 with acute lymphoblastic leukemia, due to receive a stem cell transplant.

This clonotype rates as medium-sized (0.01 to 0.1%). This chain joins TRBV5-6 and TRBJ1-1; a weak D match, TRBD1 (6 bases). CDR3 length: 13 residues. Trimming pared 4 bases from V and 4 bases from J, leaving 11 bases between. CDR1 SGHDT and CDR2 YYEEEE come from the germline V gene. CDR3 bases: TGTGCCAGCAGCCTTCAGGGGCTCACTGAAGCTTTCTTT. Amino acid sequence: CASSLQGLTEAFF.

A single count supports this clonotype. J is TRBJ2-7 and V is TRBV28; D call uncertain. Germline lookup yields CDR1 MDHEN and CDR2 SYDVKM. The germline V and J ends were trimmed by 1 base and 0 bases, with 19 bases remaining between them. The CDR3 covers 18 residues. In DNA form, the CDR3 reads TGTGCCAGCAGTTTATCTCTTGTCGGCGGCAGGAGCTCCTACGAGCAGTACGTC. Protein product: CASSLSLVGGRSSYEQYV.

This clonotype has only one observation. The J gene is TRBJ1-1, the V gene TRBV7-9; D uncertain. Trimming cost V 3 bases and J 1 base, with 12 bases left between them. The germline V gene encodes CDR1 SEHNR and CDR2 FQNEAQ (reference sequence). The CDR3 is 15 residues long. DNA of the CDR3: TGTGCCAGCAGCTTTGGTCTGCTATCGAACACTGAAGCTTTCTTT. This codes for CASSFGLLSNTEAFF.

This clonotype was detected ten times or more. V gene TRBV29-1 combines with J gene TRBJ2-7; TRBD1 aligns across 7 bases. The trim removed 6 bases at V and 2 bases at J, leaving 10 bases unmatched. CDR3 size: 14 residues. Germline CDR1 and CDR2: SQVTM and ANQGSEA. Here the CDR3 reads CSVRPRQGTYEQYF. The CDR3 region has the DNA TGCAGCGTGCGCCCCCGACAGGGAACCTACGAGCAGTACTTC.

Judged by abundance, this clonotype is medium-sized. The junction does not match germline at one end; this may be a read error. The chain uses TRBV20-1 and TRBJ1-1; 9 nucleotides match TRBD1. The CDR3 sequence is 11 residues long. The germline CDR1 and CDR2 sequences are DFQATT and SNEGSKA (reference sequence). CDR3 in amino acids: CSARLGQGGVF. The CDR3 DNA sequence: TGCAGTGCTAGACTGGGACAGGGTGGAGTCTTT.

This clonotype qualifies as medium-sized (0.01 to 0.1%). This chain links TRBV27 with TRBJ2-1, with TRBD2 matching 10 bases. The CDR3 is 16 residues long. J was trimmed by 2 bases and V by 8 bases; bases with no gene match: 9. Germline V CDR1 and CDR2: MNHEY, SMNVEV (reference sequence). CDR3 in DNA: TGTGCCAGCCGGCCGCTAGCGGGGGCCGCCTACAATGAGCAGTTCTTC. Its protein is CASRPLAGAAYNEQFF.

This clonotype was found many times. This chain uses TRBV5-1 with TRBJ1-6, with unresolved D. The V gene's germline CDR1 is SGHRS and CDR2 YFSETQ. V shed 0 bases and J shed 2 bases, with 9 bases lying between them. The CDR3 runs 16 residues. The CDR3 nucleotides read TGCGCCAGCAGCTTGGGGGTAACGGCCTATAATTCACCCCTCCACTTT. Translating gives CASSLGVTAYNSPLHF.

This clonotype is medium-sized in the sample. This chain joins TRBV10-1 and TRBJ2-1; D is possibly TRBD1 or TRBD2 (6 bases each). CDR3 length: 14 amino acids. The germline gives CDR1 WNHNN, CDR2 SYGVQD (reference sequence). Between the trimmed V and J ends, which lost 1 base and 7 bases, there was a span of 11 bases. The DNA of the CDR3 is TGCGCCAGCAGTGAGTACGTAGGGGGGAATGAGCAGTTCTTC. Translation gives CASSEYVGGNEQFF.

This clonotype is judged medium-sized. The V call is TRBV18, the J call TRBJ2-3; D not certain. CDR1 KGHSH and CDR2 LQKENI come from the germline V gene. This CDR3 has 14 amino acids. Trimming shortened V by 0 bases and J by 1 base, and 5 bases separated the two germline ends. The CDR3 DNA reads as TGTGCCAGCTCACCACCGGCAGGCACAGATACGCAGTATTTT. It specifies CASSPPAGTDTQYF.

In its sample, this clonotype ranks as medium-sized (0.01 to 0.1%). V is TRBV6-1 and J is TRBJ2-3; 9 nucleotides match TRBD2. Per the germline V gene, CDR1 is MNHNS and CDR2 is SASEGT. The CDR3 length is 15 residues. The trim removed 6 bases at V and 0 bases at J, leaving 4 bases unmatched. The CDR3 here is CASSAGLASTDTQYF. The CDR3 bases are TGTGCCAGCAGCGCGGGACTAGCTAGCACAGATACGCAGTATTTT.

In this sample, this clonotype turned up many times. This sequence joins TRBV6-1 and TRBJ1-2; no clear D gene. This CDR3 has 13 amino acids. Between the trimmed V and J ends, which lost 7 bases and 2 bases, there was a span of 11 bases. Per germline, CDR1 MNHNS and CDR2 SASEGT. CDR3 coding DNA: TGTGCCAGCAATCGAGGGTTAAACTATGGCTACACCTTC. The encoded protein is CASNRGLNYGYTF.

This clonotype was counted ten times or more. The chain employs TRBV12-3 or TRBV12-4 and TRBJ1-1; D remains ambiguous. The germline V and J ends were trimmed by 5 bases and 5 bases, with 6 bases remaining between them. The CDR3 sequence is 11 residues long. The CDR3 sequence: CASSRGTEAFF. The CDR3 region has the DNA TGTGCCAGCAGTCGAGGGACTGAAGCTTTCTTT.

By share, this clonotype counts as medium-sized. The rearrangement joins TRBV3-1 to TRBJ2-3; TRBD2 aligns across 9 bases. V lost 3 bases to trimming and J lost 8 bases; unmatched junction nucleotides: 9. CDR3 length equals 15 residues. The germline gives CDR1 LGHDT, CDR2 YNNKEL (reference sequence). CDR3 amino acids: CASSQAGGHVGTQYF. The CDR3 DNA reads as TGTGCCAGCAGCCAGGCGGGGGGGCATGTCGGTACGCAGTATTTT.

This chain connects TRBV20-1 to TRBJ1-5; D remains unclear. The CDR3 runs 16 residues. Trimming stripped 6 bases from V and 5 bases from J, with 23 bases between. Germline V gives CDR1 DFQATT, CDR2 SNEGSKA (reference sequence). The DNA for the CDR3 is TGCAGTGCCCCTTCCCTTCTGGACCGGGCTGATCAGCCCCAGCATTTT. Translating gives CSAPSLLDRADQPQHF.

This clonotype was seen many times. This chain joins TRBV20-1 and TRBJ2-3; 9 bases map to TRBD2. The ends lost 3 bases at V and 5 bases at J; junction bases unmatched: 12. This CDR3 is 16 amino acids long. Germline CDR1 is DFQATT and CDR2 is SNEGSKA (reference sequence). CDR3 bases: TGCAGTGCTAGTAGGCCAGCGGGGGGCAGGTTAGATACGCAGTATTTT. Protein sequence: CSASRPAGGRLDTQYF.

The chain is built from TRBV10-2 and TRBJ2-7; D gene uncertain. Germline V lookup: CDR1 WSHSY, CDR2 SAAADI. V was shortened by 4 bases and J by 1 base, with 5 bases between the two germline ends. The CDR3 sequence is 12 residues long. CDR3: CASSVGSYEQYF. The CDR3, as DNA: TGCGCCAGCAGTGTTGGGTCCTACGAGCAGTACTTC.

This clonotype was counted between two and nine times. The chain uses TRBV5-6 and TRBJ1-2, with TRBD1 identical over 8 bases. The CDR3 loop spans 17 amino acids. V was pared by 2 bases and J by 4 bases, with 13 bases of the junction left unmatched. Germline CDR1 reads SGHDT; CDR2 reads YYEEEE. The CDR3 DNA is TGTGCCAGCAGCTTTCCGTCGTCCAGGGGGCGAGCCTATGGCTACACCTTC. It translates to CASSFPSSRGRAYGYTF.

This chain joins TRBV29-1 and TRBJ1-1, with a possible D match to TRBD1 (5 bases). Trimming removed 1 base at V and 4 bases at J, with 7 bases between. Germline CDR1 reads SQVTM; CDR2 reads ANQGSEA. This CDR3 spans 12 amino acids. The CDR3 here is CSVEGGRTEAFF. The CDR3 DNA reads as TGCAGCGTTGAAGGGGGCCGCACTGAAGCTTTCTTT.

This clonotype is categorized as medium-sized. The chain couples TRBV20-1 to TRBJ2-1; D gene ambiguous. CDR3 length equals 13 residues. The V gene lost 1 base and the J gene lost 8 bases, with 12 bases spanning the gap. From germline, CDR1 is DFQATT and CDR2 SNEGSKA (reference sequence). This CDR3 reads CSARGRALDEQFF. CDR3 in DNA: TGCAGTGCTAGAGGAAGAGCGCTTGATGAGCAGTTCTTC.

As to this clonotype: This clone may be a read error of a much larger clone one base away. The rearrangement links TRBV7-3 to TRBJ2-3; 12 bases align to TRBD2. Germline V gene sequence: CDR1 SGHTA, CDR2 FQGTGA. V was pared by 1 base and J by 4 bases, with 9 bases of the junction left unmatched. CDR3 size: 18 residues. The CDR3 DNA reads TGTGCCAGCAGCTTAATCGGGCCTAGCGGGAGGGCCGCAGATACGCAGTATTTT. Protein: CASSLIGPSGRAADTQYF.

This clonotype is categorized as medium-sized (0.01 to 0.1%). The chain links TRBV29-1 to TRBJ2-3; D assignment may be TRBD1 or TRBD2 (6 bases each). Per the germline V gene, CDR1 is SQVTM and CDR2 is ANQGSEA. The V gene lost 6 bases and the J gene lost 4 bases, with 20 bases spanning the gap. The CDR3 sequence is 15 residues long. The CDR3 loop reads CSVAQEGVIADTQYF. CDR3 bases: TGCAGCGTCGCTCAGGAGGGGGTTATAGCAGATACGCAGTATTTT.